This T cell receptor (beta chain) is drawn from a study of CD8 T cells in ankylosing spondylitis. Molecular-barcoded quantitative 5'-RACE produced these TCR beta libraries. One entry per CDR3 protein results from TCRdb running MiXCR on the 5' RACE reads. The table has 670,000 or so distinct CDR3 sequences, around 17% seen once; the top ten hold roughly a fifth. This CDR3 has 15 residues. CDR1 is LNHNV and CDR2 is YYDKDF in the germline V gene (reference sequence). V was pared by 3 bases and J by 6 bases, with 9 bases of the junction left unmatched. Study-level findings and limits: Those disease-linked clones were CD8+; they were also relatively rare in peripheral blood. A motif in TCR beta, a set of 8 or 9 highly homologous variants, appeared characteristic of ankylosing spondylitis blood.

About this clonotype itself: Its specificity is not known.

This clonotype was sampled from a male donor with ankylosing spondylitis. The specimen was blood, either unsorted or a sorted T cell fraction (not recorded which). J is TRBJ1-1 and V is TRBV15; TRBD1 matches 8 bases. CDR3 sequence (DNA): TGTGCCACCAGCAGGACAGGGGTTGCCTTTGCTGAAGCTTTCTTT. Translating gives CATSRTGVAFAEAFF.